Reported below is one TCR beta chain. This record belongs to a study of radiation and T cells in renal cell carcinoma. Method: immunoSEQ multiplex PCR; TCRdb's copy keeps in-frame clones and lacks some. The data contain under 150,000 clones, more than 80% of them singletons. The V end was cut by 6 bases, the J end by 1 base, with 9 bases between. Looked up from germline, CDR1 is MNHEY and CDR2 is SMNVEV (reference sequence). The CDR3 has 14 residues. Time point given: blood 2 weeks post-SBRT. The treatment is: 15 Gy SBRT to primary tumor, nephrectomy 4 weeks later. The chain is built from TRBV27 and TRBJ2-2; D uncertain. Source: blood, taken from a patient whose treatment included radiotherapy and nephrectomy. The TCR comes from a woman aged 55 to 70 with renal cell carcinoma. Here the CDR3 reads CASRYNMNTGELFF. CDR3 bases: TGTGCCAGCAGGTACAACATGAACACCGGGGAGCTGTTTTTT.